The 31 T cell receptor beta chains below all came from one sample that was sequenced in a study of cytomegalovirus exposure and HLA in healthy donors (dated by TCRdb to about 2017). To prepare the library, the immunoSEQ multiplex PCR assay was applied. The multiplex PCR relied on a mix of 60 forward primers for TCR Vbeta segments and 13 reverse primers for TCR Jbeta segments. In its TCRdb copy, this immuneACCESS table keeps in-frame sequences only and misses some clones. Where compared with another copy, unresolved V genes explain less than half of these, and the others have no known cause. Within this sample are approximately 91,000 clones, with 64% of them counted one time only. The ten largest account for 2% to 2.5% of the sample. The sequenced sample consisted of PBMCs. These receptors originate from a human donor in good health.

The chain is built from TRBV5-1 and TRBJ2-3, with 8 bases lining up with TRBD2. This CDR3 comprises 16 residues. Germline V gene lookup returns CDR1 SGHRS and CDR2 YFSETQ. Germline trimming cut 0 bases from V and 3 bases from J; bases unmatched to any gene: 6. This chain's CDR3 is CASSLAGGPGTDTQYF. The CDR3 DNA is TGCGCCAGCAGCTTGGCGGGGGGGCCTGGTACAGATACGCAGTATTTT.

The chain uses TRBV9 and TRBJ1-2, with 7 positions matching TRBD1. Germline CDR1 and CDR2: SGDLS and YYNGEE. The CDR3 is 16 amino acids. The J segment lost 5 bases and the V segment lost 3 bases, leaving 13 bases of the junction unmatched. The CDR3 sequence: CASSANPTGSGYGYTF. Here the CDR3 DNA reads TGTGCCAGCAGCGCGAATCCGACAGGGTCTGGGTATGGCTACACCTTC. The full variable domain, its missing parts supplied by reference TRBV9 and TRBJ1-2, is DSGVTQTPKHLITATGQRVTLRCSPRSGDLSVYWYQQSLDQGLQFLIQYYNGEERAKGNILERFSAQQFPDLHSELNLSSLELGDSALYFCASSANPTGSGYGYTFGSGTRLTVV.

This clone appeared a few times. This chain connects TRBV4-2 to TRBJ1-6; D unclear. With 1 base removed from V and 0 bases from J, the gap between germline ends came to 7 bases. Germline V gene data show CDR1 as LGHNA and CDR2 as YNFKEQ. This CDR3 region has 16 residues. The CDR3 nucleotides are TGTGCCAGCAGCCAAGCCCGGAGCTCCTATAATTCACCCCTCCACTTT. Translated: CASSQARSSYNSPLHF.

As to this clone: At one of its ends the junction is not consistent with the germline gene, which may arise from a read error. The same CDR3 can be traced to other DNA sequences in this sample. The chain employs TRBV5-1 and TRBJ2-7; D possibly corresponds to TRBD1 (6 bases). Looked up from germline, CDR1 is SGHRS and CDR2 is YFSETQ. The CDR3 runs to 14 residues. For the CDR3, the DNA is TGCGCCAGCAGCTTGGAGGACAGCACCTACGAGCAGTATTTC. Its protein is CASSLEDSTYEQYF.

The chain combines TRBV19 with TRBJ1-1; D is perhaps TRBD1 (5 bases). Between the trimmed V and J ends, which lost 2 bases and 1 base, there was a span of 5 bases. The CDR3 extends over 13 amino acids. CDR1 LNHDA and CDR2 SQIVND come from the germline V gene (reference sequence). CDR3 region: CASSIQGNTEAFF. DNA for the CDR3: TGTGCCAGTAGTATACAGGGGAACACTGAAGCTTTCTTT.

The chain couples TRBV7-2 to TRBJ2-7, with 7 nucleotides matching TRBD1. From germline, CDR1 is SGHTA and CDR2 FQGNSA. After removal of 3 bases from V and 2 bases from J, the junction contained 4 bases not matched to a gene. The CDR3 loop spans 14 amino acids. The CDR3 region is CASSFGQAAYEQYF. CDR3 coding DNA: TGTGCCAGCAGCTTCGGACAGGCCGCCTACGAGCAGTACTTC.

The rearrangement uses TRBV6-1 and TRBJ1-5, with D possibly being TRBD1 (5 bases). Germline assignment: CDR1 MNHNS and CDR2 SASEGT. Trimming shortened V by 6 bases and J by 2 bases, and 11 bases separated the two germline ends. The length of the CDR3 is 14 residues. The CDR3 protein is CASRPTGGNQPQHF. CDR3 coding DNA: TGTGCCAGCAGGCCCACGGGGGGCAATCAGCCCCAGCATTTT.

This sequence joins TRBV19 and TRBJ1-1; TRBD1 matches 9 bases. Germline CDR1 is LNHDA and CDR2 is SQIVND (reference sequence). The CDR3 has 14 residues. Germline trimming cut 6 bases from V and 6 bases from J; bases unmatched to any gene: 8. CDR3 DNA: TGTGCCAGTAGCAGACAGGGGGGGTCCCCTGAAGCTTTCTTT. Translated: CASSRQGGSPEAFF.

This chain uses TRBV6-5 with TRBJ2-2; a weak D match, TRBD2 (6 bases). CDR3 length: 14 amino acids. The V and J ends lost 10 bases and 2 bases respectively, with 14 bases between them. CDR1 and CDR2 from the germline V gene are MNHEY and SVGAGI. The CDR3: CATHRDFNTGELFF. Written as DNA, the CDR3 is TGTGCCACCCACCGGGACTTTAACACCGGGGAGCTGTTTTTT.

CDR3 sequence (DNA): TGTGCCAGCAGTTACCGAGGCGGATACTACGAGCAGTACTTC. Translated, it gives CASSYRGGYYEQYF. V usage is TRBV6-5 and J usage is TRBJ2-7; D is unclear. CDR1 is MNHEY and CDR2 is SVGAGI in the germline V gene. V was shortened by 2 bases and J by 3 bases, with 11 bases between the two germline ends. This CDR3 is built from 14 residues.

This chain joins TRBV2 and TRBJ2-5; TRBD1 aligns across 8 bases. Germline lookup yields CDR1 SNHLY and CDR2 FYNNEI. The V segment lost 7 bases and the J segment 1 base; nucleotides outside the gene matches: 5. This CDR3 region has 14 residues. The CDR3 region is CASTQGQGQETQYF. The CDR3 DNA reads TGTGCCAGCACCCAAGGACAGGGCCAAGAGACCCAGTACTTC.

V usage is TRBV19 and J usage is TRBJ1-5; D unclear. The CDR3 has 14 amino acids. Germline V gene sequence: CDR1 LNHDA, CDR2 SQIVND (reference sequence). V was clipped by 3 bases and J by 5 bases, with 11 bases between them. Written as DNA, the CDR3 is TGTGCCAGTAGTATCAGGTCTTCCTATCAGCCCCAGCATTTT. Amino acid sequence: CASSIRSSYQPQHF. Supplemented by reference TRBV19 and TRBJ1-5, the full variable domain reads DGGITQSPKYLFRKEGQNVTLSCEQNLNHDAMYWYRQDPGQGLRLIYYSQIVNDFQKGDIAEGYSVSREKKESFPLTVTSAQKNPTAFYLCASSIRSSYQPQHFGDGTRLSIL.

The chain carries TRBV2 and TRBJ2-2; D unresolved. This CDR3 has 14 residues. V was shortened by 3 bases and J by 2 bases, with 7 bases between the two germline ends. CDR1 and CDR2 (germline): SNHLY, FYNNEI. CDR3 bases: TGTGCCAGCAGTGAGCGGCTTAACACCGGGGAGCTGTTTTTT. It encodes CASSERLNTGELFF.

This rearrangement joins TRBV11-3 to TRBJ2-7; possibly TRBD2 for D (5 bases). CDR3 length: 15 residues. Germline-derived CDR1 and CDR2 are SGHNT and YENEEA. V gave up 1 base and J gave up 2 bases, with 12 bases separating them. The CDR3 loop is CASSLGSVGTYEQYF. The CDR3 DNA reads as TGTGCCAGCAGCTTAGGTTCGGTCGGGACCTACGAGCAGTACTTC.

The J gene is TRBJ2-7, the V gene TRBV15; 9 positions match TRBD2. The CDR3 has 13 residues. Germline V gene sequence: CDR1 LNHNV, CDR2 YYDKDF (reference sequence). Trimming took 0 bases from V and 7 from J; bases not matched to a gene: 1. In DNA, the CDR3 is TGTGCCACCAGCAGAGACCTAGCGGGGGAGCAGTACTTC. Translation gives CATSRDLAGEQYF.

The V and J genes are TRBV7-9 and TRBJ1-1; D is possibly TRBD1 (6 bases). The CDR3 loop spans 15 amino acids. Looked up from germline, CDR1 is SEHNR and CDR2 is FQNEAQ (reference sequence). Trimming stripped 2 bases from V and 2 bases from J, with 12 bases between. CDR3 sequence reads: CASSLSGALNTEAFF. The CDR3 nucleotides are TGTGCCAGCAGCTTATCAGGGGCTTTAAACACTGAAGCTTTCTTT.

The chain recombines TRBV14 with TRBJ2-5; 7 bases match TRBD2. In germline, CDR1 is SGHDN, CDR2 FVKESK. The CDR3 length is 13 residues. V was clipped by 1 base and J by 7 bases; unmatched bases: 3. The CDR3 DNA reads as TGTGCCAGCAGCCAAGCCCCGGGGGGGACCCAGTACTTC. Translating gives CASSQAPGGTQYF. Full variable domain (remainder filled in from reference TRBV14 and TRBJ2-5): EAGVTQFPSHSVIEKGQTVTLRCDPISGHDNLYWYRRVMGKEIKFLLHFVKESKQDESGMPNNRFLAERTGGTYSTLKVQPAELEDSGVYFCASSQAPGGTQYFGPGTRLLVL.

This clone has just a few counts. The chain joins TRBV7-2 to TRBJ2-1; the D gene is possibly TRBD2 (6 bases). V lost 1 base and J 12 bases, leaving 16 bases between the germline ends. CDR3 length equals 14 residues. The V gene's germline CDR1 is SGHTA and CDR2 FQGNSA. This chain's CDR3 is CASSLELVGSGQFF. The CDR3 region has the DNA TGTGCCAGCAGCTTAGAACTAGTCGGGAGTGGGCAGTTCTTC.

This chain links TRBV5-1 with TRBJ2-7, with 7 bases matching TRBD1. Germline V gives CDR1 SGHRS, CDR2 YFSETQ. This CDR3 spans 13 amino acids. V lost 0 bases, J lost 3 bases, and 0 bases stayed unmatched. CDR3 sequence reads: CASSLGTGYEQYF. CDR3 bases: TGCGCCAGCAGCTTGGGGACAGGCTACGAGCAGTACTTC. The whole variable domain, remainder taken from reference TRBV5-1 and TRBJ2-7, is KAGVTQTPRYLIKTRGQQVTLSCSPISGHRSVSWYQQTPGQGLQFLFEYFSETQRNKGNFPGRFSGRQFSNSRSEMNVSTLELGDSALYLCASSLGTGYEQYFGPGTRLTVT.

CDR3 amino acids: CASSYSPDTQVYGYTF. CDR3 nucleotide sequence: TGTGCCAGCAGTTACTCCCCGGACACTCAAGTCTATGGCTACACCTTC. V is TRBV6-6 and J is TRBJ1-2; D perhaps matches TRBD1 (5 bases). In germline, CDR1 is MNHNY, CDR2 SVGAGI (reference sequence). CDR3 length: 16 amino acids. Trimming pared 0 bases from V and 4 bases from J, leaving 15 bases between.

The rearrangement links TRBV29-1 to TRBJ2-1; possibly TRBD2 for D (5 bases). The CDR3 sequence is 15 residues long. Germline CDR1 SQVTM, CDR2 ANQGSEA. V was trimmed by 0 bases and J by 0 bases, leaving 9 bases between them. CDR3 residues: CSVEDTRSSYNEQFF. DNA of the CDR3: TGCAGCGTTGAAGACACTAGGAGCTCCTACAATGAGCAGTTCTTC.

J is TRBJ2-1 and V is TRBV7-3; D possibly corresponds to TRBD1 (6 bases). CDR3 length: 16 amino acids. Per germline, CDR1 SGHTA and CDR2 FQGTGA. The germline V and J ends were trimmed by 6 bases and 0 bases, with 15 bases remaining between them. CDR3 loop: CASSRFDRSSYNEQFF. The CDR3, as DNA: TGTGCCAGCAGTCGTTTTGACAGGAGCTCCTACAATGAGCAGTTCTTC.

The chain carries TRBV9 and TRBJ1-1; TRBD1 matches 9 bases. Trimming took 3 bases from V and 0 from J; bases not matched to a gene: 3. Germline V gene lookup returns CDR1 SGDLS and CDR2 YYNGEE. This CDR3 contains 15 residues. Written as DNA, the CDR3 is TGTGCCAGCAGCGCAGGGACAGGGTTGAACACTGAAGCTTTCTTT. Protein product: CASSAGTGLNTEAFF.

This chain connects TRBV18 to TRBJ1-2; perhaps TRBD1 as D (6 bases). Trimming took 3 bases from V and 7 from J, leaving 12 bases between them. CDR1 and CDR2 (germline): KGHSH, LQKENI. The CDR3 contains 13 residues. The CDR3: CASSPGGAGGYTF. DNA of the CDR3: TGTGCCAGCTCACCCGGGGGGGCCGGTGGCTACACCTTC.

The chain joins TRBV7-2 to TRBJ2-5; 10 bases agree with TRBD2. This CDR3 region has 15 residues. Germline V gene lookup returns CDR1 SGHTA and CDR2 FQGNSA. Losses at the gene ends were 3 bases for V and 1 base for J; bases not matched to a gene: 2. CDR3 loop: CASSFLAGAQETQYF. CDR3 nucleotide sequence: TGTGCCAGCAGCTTTCTAGCGGGGGCCCAAGAGACCCAGTACTTC.

J is TRBJ2-1 and V is TRBV30; D may be TRBD2 (5 bases). Germline lookup yields CDR1 GTSNPN and CDR2 SVGIG (reference sequence). The ends were cut back, 0 bases at V and 5 bases at J, with 11 bases in the middle. CDR3 length: 14 amino acids. The CDR3 sequence: CAWSVTGINNEQFF. In DNA form, the CDR3 reads TGTGCCTGGAGTGTGACGGGGATCAACAATGAGCAGTTCTTC.

This chain links TRBV10-1 with TRBJ1-5, with D unclear. The CDR3 is 15 residues long. Trimming left V 6 bases short and J 0 bases short, with 12 bases between. Germline CDR1 is WNHNN and CDR2 is SYGVQD (reference sequence). DNA for the CDR3: TGCGCCAGCAGACCCTTTGAGGTTAGCAATCAGCCCCAGCATTTT. Translation gives CASRPFEVSNQPQHF.

The chain is built from TRBV7-9 and TRBJ2-1, with D maybe TRBD2 (5 bases). The CDR3 spans 15 residues. Germline lookup yields CDR1 SEHNR and CDR2 FQNEAQ (reference sequence). Trimming stripped 5 bases from V and 5 bases from J, with 16 bases between. The CDR3 bases are TGTGCCAGCAGCACGGCGTCCGGGAATAACAATGAGCAGTTCTTC. It translates to CASSTASGNNNEQFF.

V usage is TRBV19 and J usage is TRBJ2-6; a weak D match, TRBD2 (5 bases). The germline V gene encodes CDR1 LNHDA and CDR2 SQIVND (reference sequence). V lost 3 bases to trimming and J lost 2 bases, with 5 bases between them. The CDR3 covers 14 residues. CDR3 nucleotides: TGTGCCAGTAGTATCGGGGCTGGGGCCAACGTCCTGACTTTC. It codes for CASSIGAGANVLTF.

The chain carries TRBV7-6 and TRBJ2-3; TRBD2 matches 8 bases. This CDR3 spans 17 amino acids. V was pared by 1 base and J by 5 bases, with 11 bases of the junction left unmatched. Per germline, CDR1 SGHVS and CDR2 FNYEAQ. The CDR3 DNA reads TGTGCCAGCAGCTTAGGGACGGGAGGGCACGGTGGAGATACGCAGTATTTT. Protein sequence: CASSLGTGGHGGDTQYF.

This clone has only a few counts. The rearrangement links TRBV6-5 to TRBJ2-2; 8 bases are a match to TRBD2. With 0 bases clipped from V and 7 bases from J, the junction kept 7 bases outside the gene matches. CDR3 size: 16 residues. The V gene's germline CDR1 is MNHEY and CDR2 SVGAGI. The CDR3 region is CASSYSGLAASGELFF. As DNA, the CDR3 is TGTGCCAGCAGTTACTCTGGACTAGCTGCTAGCGGGGAGCTGTTTTTT.